Shown below are 8 T cell receptor beta chains from a single sample sequenced in a study of cytomegalovirus exposure and HLA in healthy donors. This PCR relied on a set of 60 Vbeta primers and 13 Jbeta primers. Only in-frame clones appear in the TCRdb table, and some are missing; sequencing was by immunoSEQ multiplex PCR. The sample is made up of about 140,000 clones, and the top ten hold approximately 2.5% of it. The source material was PBMCs. The source is a middle-aged man in good health and CMV-seronegative.

The V and J genes are TRBV5-4 and TRBJ1-2; 8 bases line up with TRBD1. Germline-derived CDR1 and CDR2 are SGHNT and YYREEE (reference sequence). V was pared by 0 bases and J by 4 bases, with 5 bases of the junction left unmatched. The CDR3 contains 15 residues. DNA of the CDR3: TGTGCCAGCAGCTTGGACAGGGGGACCGGCTATGGCTACACCTTC. Protein: CASSLDRGTGYGYTF.

V is TRBV27 and J is TRBJ1-1; 7 bases align to TRBD1. The CDR3 runs to 13 residues. The V gene end was trimmed by 5 bases and the J gene end by 11 bases; junction bases not matched to a gene: 11. CDR1 is MNHEY and CDR2 is SMNVEV in the germline V gene (reference sequence). The CDR3 is CASSDRAPGKAFF. The CDR3 bases are TGTGCCAGCAGTGACAGGGCTCCCGGTAAGGCTTTCTTT.

The chain combines TRBV5-1 with TRBJ2-3; 11 bases line up with TRBD1. V lost 0 bases to trimming and J lost 0 bases; unmatched junction nucleotides: 12. CDR3 length: 20 residues. Germline loops: CDR1 SGHRS, CDR2 YFSETQ. The CDR3: CASSLDEGTGGRTSTDTQYF. The CDR3 region has the DNA TGCGCCAGCAGCTTGGATGAAGGGACAGGGGGTCGGACTAGCACAGATACGCAGTATTTT.

The chain employs TRBV29-1 and TRBJ2-5; weak D call: TRBD1 (7 bases). Germline values: CDR1 SQVTM, CDR2 ANQGSEA. V was shortened by 3 bases and J by 0 bases, with 11 bases between the two germline ends. CDR3 length: 14 residues. In DNA form, the CDR3 reads TGCAGCGTTGACCCAGGGGGGTACCAAGAGACCCAGTACTTC. It translates to CSVDPGGYQETQYF.

This sequence joins TRBV11-2 and TRBJ2-2, with D possibly matching TRBD1 (6 bases). The CDR3 is 13 residues long. V shed 5 bases and J shed 4 bases, with 8 bases lying between them. Per germline, CDR1 SGHAT and CDR2 FQNNGV. CDR3 bases: TGTGCCAGCAGCCAGGACAGCACCGGGGAGCTGTTTTTT. It specifies CASSQDSTGELFF.

The chain couples TRBV29-1 to TRBJ2-7; D gene ambiguous. V lost 8 bases and J 7 bases, leaving 15 bases between the germline ends. This CDR3 contains 11 residues. Germline CDR1 SQVTM, CDR2 ANQGSEA. CDR3: CSPDPLEEQYF. CDR3 sequence (DNA): TGCAGCCCCGATCCCCTAGAAGAGCAGTACTTC.

The chain employs TRBV9 and TRBJ1-6, with 7 bases fitting TRBD1. The CDR3 is made up of 16 amino acids. The V gene end was trimmed by 4 bases and the J gene end by 6 bases; junction bases not matched to a gene: 10. Germline assignment: CDR1 SGDLS and CDR2 YYNGEE. CDR3 in amino acids: CASSPRTGQSNSPLHF. The CDR3 DNA sequence: TGTGCCAGCAGCCCGAGGACAGGTCAATCTAATTCACCCCTCCACTTT.

The chain employs TRBV4-3 and TRBJ2-1; 7 bases are a match to TRBD2. Germline CDR1 LGHNA, CDR2 YSLEER. V shed 0 bases and J 4 bases; nucleotides not matched to a gene: 6. This CDR3 has 16 residues. CDR3 bases: TGCGCCAGCAGCCAAGACGTGGGGGGGACTTACAATGAGCAGTTCTTC. Translating it yields CASSQDVGGTYNEQFF.